The TCR beta chain described here comes from a study of blood T cells in healthy people across ages. Study-wide findings and caveats: Researchers report that TCR beta diversity correlated strongly with naive T cell percentage.

Each individual donor underwent a draw of approximately 10 milliliters of peripheral blood. There are a few counts of this clonotype. Its antigen remains unknown. With a J-beta primer mix and a sample-barcoded 5' primer, a second PCR ran roughly 6 to 11 cycles. TCRdb re-analysed the 5' RACE reads in MiXCR, keeping a single row per CDR3 protein. The sample contains approximately 760,000 distinct CDR3 sequences, roughly 25% of which appear only once. Trimming took 5 bases from V and 10 from J, leaving 15 bases between them. The germline gives CDR1 SQVTM, CDR2 ANQGSEA. This CDR3 comprises 12 residues. The data also belong to a second study, concerning T cells of mothers and their children. That study reports: The donors comprised about 6 children and their three healthy Caucasian mothers.

This sequence joins TRBV29-1 and TRBJ2-1, with D hard to call. This receptor was identified in a boy between 10 and 17 years old in good health. The material sequenced was blood. The CDR3 coding sequence is TGCAGCGTTCTAGGCTCTATTCGGGAGCAGTTCTTC. Translating gives CSVLGSIREQFF.